A single T cell receptor beta chain is shown here with its context. What antigen it recognizes has not been identified. Base-call qualities are not available, and no considerably larger clone is one nucleotide away. V is pruned by 5 bases and J by 7 bases, leaving 5 bases of the junction without a gene match. The CDR3, from cysteine to phenylalanine, totals 14 residues. Solely the CDR3 DNA is kept, with 42 bases framed from the first base. Via the germline V gene, CDR1 is SGHDN and CDR2 FVKESK. The cohort consisted of 600 or so healthy bone marrow donors. At the time of sampling, all cohort members were nominally healthy, though unrecorded immune exposures were likely present. The donor tested CMV seropositive and was one of the 289 seropositive cohort members. Every donor gave a peripheral blood sample, and the peripheral blood mononuclear cells from that sample were used for TCR beta sequencing. The Qiagen DNeasy Blood Extraction Kit was used to extract genomic DNA from the blood cell samples.

The data are from a study of cytomegalovirus exposure and HLA in healthy donors (dated by TCRdb to 2017 to 2019). Some background on the complete study: According to an earlier analysis of 550 to 750 of the donors, 150 million to 200 million T cells yielded over 100 million unique TCR beta sequences and approximately 280 Gb of sequence data. About 330 gigabases of sequencing data and around 85 million unique TCR sequences made up an early release that covered approximately 650 HLA-typed donors. The study aimed to test whether cataloging public T cell receptors could reveal signatures of past pathogen exposure. The study combined high-throughput TCR immunosequencing, statistical association of individual TCRs with disease status, and machine learning to predict cytomegalovirus infection status. A later genetic analysis took genome-wide SNP genotypes for about 55% of the 666 donors and used that subset as a discovery cohort. All discovery cohort repertoires had been generated on a single sequencing platform. An earlier analysis of several hundred of the donors applied high-throughput TCR beta sequencing to assess whether each TCR beta V gene segment acted as functional or pseudogenic. Donor age, sex, ethnicity and CMV serostatus were compiled alongside the repertoire data. The study used immunosequencing to profile the T cell repertoires of several hundred subjects and linked those repertoires to cytomegalovirus serostatus. Roughly five DR-DQ haplotypes were handled as single units for association and clustering, since linkage in the cohort was strong. HLA typing included class I and class II loci at four-digit resolution. On average, 235,054 unique TCR beta nucleotide sequences were sequenced per donor among fewer than 500 genotyped donors of the cohort, with roughly 20% of those sequences being non-productive. A later analysis re-analyzed previously published TCR beta repertoires from approximately 700 donors and added high-resolution HLA genotyping to study TCR occurrence patterns. The number of donors typed differed by locus, with roughly 620-640 for A, B, C, DRB1 and DQB1, roughly 520 for DQA1, about 610 for DPA1, and around 450 for DPB1. Rather than using new phenotypic data, the later analysis identified candidate immune exposures from TCR beta sequences and from how often those sequences occurred across donors. Besides the first cohort of some 670 subjects, a separate validation cohort made up of some 110 different subjects was used. Among the approximately 420 genotyped donors, approximately 81% belonged to the genetic ancestry cluster associated with self-reported Caucasian donors. On the study overall, not on this receptor specifically: In a later analysis, several top co-occurrence clusters were reported to appear linked to parvovirus B19, influenza, CMV and Epstein-Barr virus. In an earlier analysis of fewer than 750 of the donors, most TCR beta V segments were observed in productive rearrangements about 87% or about 30% of the time, broadly matching IMGT annotations. In vitro tests confirmed that a few of the cytomegalovirus-associated TCR beta chains recognize cytomegalovirus antigens. A later analysis found that most CMV-associated TCR beta chains appeared HLA-restricted, with HLA associations seemingly driven largely by CMV exposure. Sequencing depth was assumed to be roughly uniform across donors in the presence/absence analyses, though that assumption may not hold. Linkage disequilibrium might explain the correlated functional status among segregating V segments, but an unknown experimental factor could not be ruled out. Compared with equally common non-associated chains, HLA-associated TCR beta chains in a later analysis were more clonally expanded and had lower generation probabilities. The earlier analysis of some 560 of the donors excluded roughly 17 rarely observed V segments, including chromosome 9 orphons, because counts were too low. A further reported finding was that TCR beta sequences accurately predicted the HLA-A and HLA-B alleles for most subjects in the first cohort. CMV serostatus was the only immune exposure information available for the cohort. The sequencing pipeline was judged likely to have produced a cluster of highly shared sequence variants as a technical artifact. In a later analysis, over 15,000 TCR beta sequences were associated with specific HLA alleles at a false discovery rate of 0.05. Assigning TCR associations to individual alleles was difficult when HLA alleles, especially DR and DQ, strongly co-occurred. Cytomegalovirus status was reported to be diagnosed by the classifier with high specificity and sensitivity in both the original and validation cohorts. While some public TCRs were present in many individuals, most TCR sequences turned up only very rarely across donors. It was suggested by the authors that the approach could potentially be generalized to other disease states and immunological phenotypes. In a later analysis, the rate of TCR association differed among HLA loci, with DRB1 alleles having the most associated TCRs and HLA-C alleles having the fewest. An association between a missense DCLRE1C variant and V-gene and J-gene trimming of TCR beta chains was found in a later genetic analysis and replicated in an independent cohort. HLA typing was unavailable for some donors at each locus, so association tests used only the typed subset. A later genetic analysis reported fewer N-insertions in productive TCRs among donors in an Asian-associated ancestry cluster than the roughly 700-donor mean. This cohort had only TCR beta chains sequenced, and the lack of alpha or paired-chain data limited which features could be detected. A total of some 180 TCR beta chains were listed by the study as associated with cytomegalovirus. The 87-base-pair reads could not distinguish some IMGT-functional V segments, including TRBV6-2 and TRBV6-3, so those segments were excluded.

The method was the immunoSEQ multiplex PCR assay. A mixture of 60 forward primers for TCR Vbeta segments and 13 reverse primers for TCR Jbeta segments was used in the multiplex PCR. The CDR3 region of rearranged TCR beta genes was amplified from genomic DNA by a multiplex PCR assay. On the Illumina HiSeq System, the amplified TCR beta libraries were sequenced as 87-base-pair reads. The published analysis was carried out like this. Across the 500 to 700 repertoires, a later analysis counted approximately 75 million unique TCR beta chains, 9.5 million to 12 million of which were shared by at least two donors. Raw reads were error-corrected and collapsed into unique sequences by a nearest-neighbor algorithm in which closely related sequences were merged to remove PCR and sequencing errors. V, D and J gene segments were assigned by aligning CDR3 sequences to IMGT reference sequences. For a sequence to be retained, at least a six-nucleotide match to both a V gene segment and a J gene segment was required. A rearrangement was called productive if the CDR3 had no stop codons and remained in frame with V and J, and every other rearrangement was called non-productive. Following IMGT convention, CDR3 was defined as the stretch from the second conserved V-encoded cysteine up to the conserved J-encoded phenylalanine. In an earlier analysis of approximately 500 of the donors, sequences lacking an unambiguous match to a single V gene segment were excluded. An earlier analysis of approximately 590 of the donors called V segments functional above 56.7% productive rearrangements and segregating when the between-donor standard deviation exceeded 5%. To diagnose cytomegalovirus status from the catalog of TCR beta chain sequences, a statistical classification framework was built. V and J gene assignment, in a later analysis, came from comparing TCR nucleotide sequences with IMGT/GENE-DB human TR gene sequences. A later analysis assigned CDR3 sequences and most-parsimonious VDJ recombination scenarios with the TCRdist pipeline. In a later analysis, each TCR beta chain was defined by its CDR3 amino acid sequence together with its V-gene family, and reads lacking a unique V-gene family were excluded. To address suspected cross-contamination and a sequencing artifact, a later analysis removed roughly 640 highly shared, low-generation-probability nucleotide sequences. In a later analysis, a clonal expansion index for each public chain was calculated from normalized within-repertoire ranks of inferred template counts. A later analysis computed generation probabilities with a VDJ recombination model fitted to out-of-frame rearrangements, and checked the results against IGoR. In a later analysis, TCR-TCR, TCR-HLA and TCR-CMV co-occurrence was scored with hypergeometric tests, and a repertoire-size bias correction was applied to TCR pairs. A later analysis estimated false discovery rates by permuting HLA or CMV assignments 20 times. In a later analysis, co-occurring TCRs were grouped using DBSCAN, with TCRdist sequence similarity added in when clustering inside HLA-allele-positive subsets. Repertoires with fewer than 30,000 or more than 120,000 public chains, plus five repertoires with anomalous nucleotide sharing, were excluded from co-occurrence clustering. Here the immuneACCESS table is served through TCRdb, limited to in-frame sequences with V and J called. Missing clones are a known gap in these copies; in checked studies unresolved V genes cover under half, and the rest lacks a known reason. V and J calls and clone size are those listed in that table; D and trimming were worked out from the DNA. The sample table lists 150,000 to 200,000 clones, more than 65% of them with a count of one. 2.5% of the sample comes from the top ten.

Sample: PBMCs. This sequence originates from a woman under 40 in good health and CMV-seropositive. This chain is built from TRBV14 and TRBJ1-4, with TRBD1 identical over 9 junction bases. CDR3 reads: CASSLGQGSEKLFF. The DNA reads as follows: TGTGCCAGCAGCTTAGGACAGGGGAGTGAAAAACTGTTTTTT.